This TCR beta chain was captured in a study of cytomegalovirus exposure and HLA in healthy donors. Study-wide results and limits: Serostatus for CMV was the only available immune exposure information. Most sequenced TCRs were rare (though some public TCRs occurred in many donors).

CDR1 and CDR2 (germline): SGHRS, YFSETQ. Trimming removed 4 bases from V and 4 bases from J, with 9 bases in between. This CDR3 has 13 amino acids. A note on this clone: Its antigen remains unidentified.

Vbeta (60) and Jbeta (13) primers were used in the PCR. Using immunoSEQ multiplex PCR, the repertoire was profiled, and TCRdb retains in-frame clones only, with some absent. The sample consists of 250,000 or so clones, nearly 95% of them appearing once. Input material: PBMCs. This chain links TRBV5-1 with TRBJ2-1; possibly TRBD2 for D (6 bases). This TCR derives from a girl aged 2 to 10 in good health and CMV-seronegative. The CDR3 sequence: CASSGGTYNEQFF. CDR3 sequence (DNA): TGCGCCAGCAGCGGAGGGACTTACAATGAGCAGTTCTTC.